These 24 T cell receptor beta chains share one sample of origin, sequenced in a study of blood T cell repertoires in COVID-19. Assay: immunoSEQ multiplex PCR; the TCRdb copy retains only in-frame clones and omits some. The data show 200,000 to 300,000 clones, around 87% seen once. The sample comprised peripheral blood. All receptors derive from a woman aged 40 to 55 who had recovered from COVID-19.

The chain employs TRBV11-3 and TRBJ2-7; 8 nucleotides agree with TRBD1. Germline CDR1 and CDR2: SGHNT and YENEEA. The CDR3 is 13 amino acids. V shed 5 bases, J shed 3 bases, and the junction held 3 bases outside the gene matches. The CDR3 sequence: CASSRDRHYEQYF. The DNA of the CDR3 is TGTGCCAGCAGCCGGGACAGGCACTACGAGCAGTACTTC.

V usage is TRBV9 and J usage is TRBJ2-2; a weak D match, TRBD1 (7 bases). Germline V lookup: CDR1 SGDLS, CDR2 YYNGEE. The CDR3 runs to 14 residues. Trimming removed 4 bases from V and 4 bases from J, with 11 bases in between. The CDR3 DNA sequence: TGTGCCAGCAGCCGACAGGGAGGCACCGGGGAGCTGTTTTTT. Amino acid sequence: CASSRQGGTGELFF.

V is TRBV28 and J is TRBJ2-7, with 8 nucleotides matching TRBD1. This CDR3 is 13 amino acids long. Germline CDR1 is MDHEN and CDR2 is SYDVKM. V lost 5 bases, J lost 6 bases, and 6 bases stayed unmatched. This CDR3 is CASSPGQVGEQYF. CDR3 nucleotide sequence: TGTGCCAGCAGTCCGGGACAGGTGGGCGAGCAGTACTTC.

The CDR3 spells CASSGRDTEAFF. In DNA, the CDR3 is TGTGCCAGCAGTGGCAGGGACACTGAAGCTTTCTTT. The chain employs TRBV9 and TRBJ1-1; a weak D match, TRBD1 (5 bases). Deletions cut 5 bases from V and 3 bases from J, with 8 bases between. The length of the CDR3 is 12 residues. The V gene's germline CDR1 is SGDLS and CDR2 YYNGEE.

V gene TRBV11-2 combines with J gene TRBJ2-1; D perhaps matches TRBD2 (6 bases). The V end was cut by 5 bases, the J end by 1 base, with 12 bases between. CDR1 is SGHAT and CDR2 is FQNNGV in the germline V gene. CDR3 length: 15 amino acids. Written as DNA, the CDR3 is TGTGCCAGCAGCGAATTGGAGGGGTCCTACAATGAGCAGTTCTTC. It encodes CASSELEGSYNEQFF.

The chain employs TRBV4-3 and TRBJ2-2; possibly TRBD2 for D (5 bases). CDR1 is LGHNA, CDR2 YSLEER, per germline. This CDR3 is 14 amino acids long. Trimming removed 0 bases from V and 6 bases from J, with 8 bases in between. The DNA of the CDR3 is TGCGCCAGCAGCCAAGATGGAGGCGCCGGGGAGCTGTTTTTT. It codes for CASSQDGGAGELFF.

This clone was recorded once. CDR3 sequence (DNA): TGTGCCAGCAGTTACCACACAGGGTATAGCAATCAGCCCCAGCATTTT. It translates to CASSYHTGYSNQPQHF. The rearrangement joins TRBV2 to TRBJ1-5, with D possibly matching TRBD1 (6 bases). CDR3 length: 16 residues. Germline V gene data show CDR1 as SNHLY and CDR2 as FYNNEI. Trimming pared 5 bases from V and 0 bases from J, leaving 14 bases between.

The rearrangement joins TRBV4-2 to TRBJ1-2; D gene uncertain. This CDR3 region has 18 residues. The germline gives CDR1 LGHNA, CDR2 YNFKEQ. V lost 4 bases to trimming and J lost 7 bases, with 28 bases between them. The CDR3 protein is CASSPPREGYLSLGGYTF. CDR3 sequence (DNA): TGTGCCAGCAGCCCTCCCCGGGAGGGTTACCTCTCCCTGGGTGGCTACACCTTC.

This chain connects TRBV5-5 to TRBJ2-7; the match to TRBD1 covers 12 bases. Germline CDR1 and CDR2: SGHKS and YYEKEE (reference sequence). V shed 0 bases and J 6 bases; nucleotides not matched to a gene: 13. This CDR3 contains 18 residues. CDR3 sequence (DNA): TGTGCCAGCAGCTTGGCTGGCCCCTCGGGACAGGGGGCAAGCGAGCAGTACTTC. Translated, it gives CASSLAGPSGQGASEQYF.

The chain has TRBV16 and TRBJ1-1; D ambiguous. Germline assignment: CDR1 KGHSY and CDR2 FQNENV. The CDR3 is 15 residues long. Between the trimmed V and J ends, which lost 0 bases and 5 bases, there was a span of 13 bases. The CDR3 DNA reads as TGTGCCAGCAGCCAATCTCGAGAGGTTTTGACTGAAGCTTTCTTT. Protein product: CASSQSREVLTEAFF.

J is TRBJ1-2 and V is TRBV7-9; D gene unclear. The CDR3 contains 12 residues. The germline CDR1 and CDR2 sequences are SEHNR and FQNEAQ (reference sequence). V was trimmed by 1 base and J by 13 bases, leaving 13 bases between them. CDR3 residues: CASSLGRGQCTF. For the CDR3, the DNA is TGTGCCAGCAGCTTAGGCCGCGGGCAGTGCACCTTC.

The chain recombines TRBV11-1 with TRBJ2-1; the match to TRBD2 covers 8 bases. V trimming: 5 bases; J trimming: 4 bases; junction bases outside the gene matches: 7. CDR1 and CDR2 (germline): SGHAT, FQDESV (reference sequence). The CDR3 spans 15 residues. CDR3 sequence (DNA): TGTGCCAGCAGCCCATCGCGGGGGGTATACAATGAGCAGTTCTTC. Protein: CASSPSRGVYNEQFF.

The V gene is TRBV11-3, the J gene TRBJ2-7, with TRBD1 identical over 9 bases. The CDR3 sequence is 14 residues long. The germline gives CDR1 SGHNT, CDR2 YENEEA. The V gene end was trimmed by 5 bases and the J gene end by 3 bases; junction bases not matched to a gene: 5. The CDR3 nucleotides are TGTGCCAGCAGCAAGGGACAGGGATACTACGAGCAGTACTTC. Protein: CASSKGQGYYEQYF.

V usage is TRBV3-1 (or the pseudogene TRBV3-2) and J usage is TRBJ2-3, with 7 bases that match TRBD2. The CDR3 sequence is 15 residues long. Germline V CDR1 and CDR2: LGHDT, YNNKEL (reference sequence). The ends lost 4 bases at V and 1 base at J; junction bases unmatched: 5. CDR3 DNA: TGTGCCAGCAGCCTCTCACGGGGGGGCACAGATACGCAGTATTTT. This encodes CASSLSRGGTDTQYF.

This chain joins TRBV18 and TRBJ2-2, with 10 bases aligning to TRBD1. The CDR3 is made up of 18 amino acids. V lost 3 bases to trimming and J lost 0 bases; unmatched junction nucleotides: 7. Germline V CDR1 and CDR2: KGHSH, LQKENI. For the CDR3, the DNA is TGTGCCAGCTCACCCATCATTGGACAGGGGGCGAACACCGGGGAGCTGTTTTTT. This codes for CASSPIIGQGANTGELFF.

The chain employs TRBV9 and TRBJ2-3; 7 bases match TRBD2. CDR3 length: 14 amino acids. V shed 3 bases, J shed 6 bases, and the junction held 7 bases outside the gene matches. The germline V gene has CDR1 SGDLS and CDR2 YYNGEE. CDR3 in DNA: TGTGCCAGCAGCGCGGGGGGACGGGCGGATACGCAGTATTTT. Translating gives CASSAGGRADTQYF.

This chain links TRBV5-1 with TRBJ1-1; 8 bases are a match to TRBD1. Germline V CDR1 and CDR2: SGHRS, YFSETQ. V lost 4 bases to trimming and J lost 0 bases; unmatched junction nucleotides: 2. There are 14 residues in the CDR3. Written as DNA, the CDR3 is TGCGCCAGCAGCCGGACAGGGCTGAACACTGAAGCTTTCTTT. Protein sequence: CASSRTGLNTEAFF. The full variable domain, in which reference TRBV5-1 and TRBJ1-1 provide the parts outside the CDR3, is KAGVTQTPRYLIKTRGQQVTLSCSPISGHRSVSWYQQTPGQGLQFLFEYFSETQRNKGNFPGRFSGRQFSNSRSEMNVSTLELGDSALYLCASSRTGLNTEAFFGQGTRLTVV.

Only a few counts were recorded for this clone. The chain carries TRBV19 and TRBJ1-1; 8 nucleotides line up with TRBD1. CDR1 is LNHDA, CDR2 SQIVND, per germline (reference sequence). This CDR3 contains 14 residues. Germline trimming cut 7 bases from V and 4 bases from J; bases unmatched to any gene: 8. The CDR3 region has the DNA TGTGCCAGTACCGCTGGGACAGGAATCACTGAAGCTTTCTTT. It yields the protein CASTAGTGITEAFF.

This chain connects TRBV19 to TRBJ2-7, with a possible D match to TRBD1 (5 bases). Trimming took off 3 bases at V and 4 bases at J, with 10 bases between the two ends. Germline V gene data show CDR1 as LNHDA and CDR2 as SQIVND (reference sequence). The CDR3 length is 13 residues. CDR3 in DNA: TGTGCCAGTAGTATTAGTCCAGGGTACGAGCAGTACTTC. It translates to CASSISPGYEQYF.

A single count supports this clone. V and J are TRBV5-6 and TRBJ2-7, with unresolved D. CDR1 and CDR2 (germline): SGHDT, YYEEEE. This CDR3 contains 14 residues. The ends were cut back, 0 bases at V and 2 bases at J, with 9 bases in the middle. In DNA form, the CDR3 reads TGTGCCAGCAGCTTGGTAGGCAGGACCTACGAGCAGTACTTC. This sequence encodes CASSLVGRTYEQYF.

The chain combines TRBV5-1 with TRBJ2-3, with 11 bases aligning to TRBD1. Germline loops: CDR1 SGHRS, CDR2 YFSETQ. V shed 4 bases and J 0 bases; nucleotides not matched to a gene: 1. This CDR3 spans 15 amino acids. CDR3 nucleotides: TGCGCCAGCAGCGGGGACAGGGGGAGCACAGATACGCAGTATTTT. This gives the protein CASSGDRGSTDTQYF.

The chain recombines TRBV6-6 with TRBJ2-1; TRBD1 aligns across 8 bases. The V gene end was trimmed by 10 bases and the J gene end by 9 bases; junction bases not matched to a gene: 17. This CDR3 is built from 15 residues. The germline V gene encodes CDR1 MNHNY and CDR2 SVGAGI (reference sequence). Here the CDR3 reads CATMSTRTGTVEQFF. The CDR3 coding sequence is TGTGCCACCATGAGTACCCGGACAGGGACGGTTGAGCAGTTCTTC.

The CDR3 reads CASSGGQRVSYEQYF. The CDR3 coding sequence is TGTGCCAGCAGTGGGGGACAGAGGGTCTCCTACGAGCAGTACTTC. The chain has TRBV2 and TRBJ2-7, with 7 bases that match TRBD1. Germline loops: CDR1 SNHLY, CDR2 FYNNEI. After removal of 4 bases from V and 0 bases from J, the junction contained 6 bases not matched to a gene. The CDR3 covers 15 residues.

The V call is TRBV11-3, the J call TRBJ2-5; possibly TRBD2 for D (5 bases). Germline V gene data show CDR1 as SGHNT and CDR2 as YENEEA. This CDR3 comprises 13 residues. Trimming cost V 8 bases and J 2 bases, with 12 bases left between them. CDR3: CASGRGYQETQYF. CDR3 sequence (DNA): TGTGCCAGCGGCCGGGGATATCAAGAGACCCAGTACTTC. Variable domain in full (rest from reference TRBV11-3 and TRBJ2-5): EAGVVQSPRYKIIEKKQPVAFWCNPISGHNTLYWYLQNLGQGPELLIRYENEEAVDDSQLPKDRFSAERLKGVDSTLKIQPAELGDSAVYLCASGRGYQETQYFGPGTRLLVL.